These 19 T cell receptor beta chains were sequenced from one sample in a study of human T cells and chemical hapten exposure. MiXCR, applied by TCRdb to the RACE reads, yields one record per CDR3 protein. The sample includes over 85,000 distinct CDR3 sequences, approximately 9% of them seen just once. Time point specified: healthy volunteer bleed at 2 weeks. Sequencing started from total RNA isolated from unfractionated whole blood. The sequencing sample was made of whole blood. Every receptor here comes from a female donor in good health. Some clones in this sample may be carry-over from other donors' samples.

This rearrangement joins TRBV4-2 to TRBJ2-7, with 7 positions matching TRBD1. The CDR3 is 15 residues long. V was clipped by 4 bases and J by 1 base; unmatched bases: 7. Germline CDR1 reads LGHNA; CDR2 reads YNFKEQ. The CDR3 sequence: CASSLGQAMSYEQYF. CDR3 in DNA: TGTGCCAGCAGCCTCGGACAGGCAATGTCCTACGAGCAGTACTTC.

About this clonotype itself: A much larger clone is a single base away; this may be a read error. This rearrangement joins TRBV27 to TRBJ1-1, with D possibly matching TRBD1 (5 bases). The V gene's germline CDR1 is MNHEY and CDR2 SMNVEV (reference sequence). V was cut by 3 bases and J by 1 base, with 6 bases left in between. The CDR3 consists of 13 residues. CDR3 region: CASSFDRNTEAFF. CDR3 nucleotides: TGTGCCAGCAGTTTCGACAGGAACACTGAAGCTTTCTTT.

This clonotype occurred many times. The V and J genes are TRBV28 and TRBJ1-4, with TRBD1 as a possible D gene (5 bases). Germline V gene lookup returns CDR1 MDHEN and CDR2 SYDVKM. With 5 bases removed from V and 8 bases from J, the gap between germline ends came to 18 bases. The length of the CDR3 is 15 residues. CDR3 residues: CASSPSYGGGEKLFF. The DNA of the CDR3 is TGTGCCAGCAGTCCGTCGTATGGGGGAGGAGAAAAACTGTTTTTT.

The sample holds many counts of this clonotype. V gene TRBV29-1 combines with J gene TRBJ2-3; 8 bases match TRBD1. This CDR3 contains 14 residues. V gave up 3 bases and J gave up 1 base; unmatched junction bases: 3. Germline V lookup: CDR1 SQVTM, CDR2 ANQGSEA. CDR3 amino acids: CSVDGQGGTDTQYF. The CDR3 DNA sequence: TGCAGCGTTGACGGACAGGGAGGCACAGATACGCAGTATTTT.

This clonotype was seen a handful of times. The chain is built from TRBV20-1 and TRBJ2-5; 7 bases are shared with TRBD2. Germline V lookup: CDR1 DFQATT, CDR2 SNEGSKA (reference sequence). This CDR3 comprises 13 residues. With 5 bases clipped from V and 5 bases from J, the junction kept 8 bases outside the gene matches. The CDR3 sequence is CSASAGPHETQYF. Written as DNA, the CDR3 is TGCAGTGCTTCAGCGGGGCCCCATGAGACCCAGTACTTC.

This clonotype was detected a few times. V and J are TRBV2 and TRBJ1-1; TRBD1 might be the D (5 bases). Germline V CDR1 and CDR2: SNHLY, FYNNEI. V dropped 3 bases and J dropped 3 bases, with 8 bases sitting between them. The CDR3 totals 13 residues. The CDR3 protein is CASSDQGHTEAFF. CDR3 bases: TGTGCCAGCAGTGATCAGGGTCACACTGAAGCTTTCTTT.

This clonotype was counted many times. The rearrangement uses TRBV5-1 and TRBJ2-6; D gene uncertain. The CDR3 is 16 amino acids. CDR1 and CDR2 from the germline V gene are SGHRS and YFSETQ. V shed 4 bases and J shed 0 bases, with 11 bases lying between them. The CDR3 coding sequence is TGCGCCAGCAGCCCCTCCGGTGTCTCTGGGGCCAACGTCCTGACTTTC. It specifies CASSPSGVSGANVLTF.

This clonotype was found many times. The chain is built from TRBV6-1 and TRBJ2-1; D remains unclear. V gave up 3 bases and J gave up 9 bases, with 9 bases separating them. Per the germline V gene, CDR1 is MNHNS and CDR2 is SASEGT. This CDR3 spans 12 amino acids. CDR3 amino acids: CASSDVLPEQFF. In DNA form, the CDR3 reads TGTGCCAGCAGTGATGTCCTGCCTGAGCAGTTCTTC.

This clonotype was counted many times. V usage is TRBV30 and J usage is TRBJ1-4; perhaps TRBD1 as D (5 bases). Germline assignment: CDR1 GTSNPN and CDR2 SVGIG (reference sequence). The CDR3 consists of 13 residues. The V and J ends lost 4 bases and 4 bases respectively, with 10 bases between them. CDR3 loop: CAWTGNFNEKLFF. CDR3 DNA: TGTGCCTGGACAGGGAACTTTAATGAAAAACTGTTTTTT.

In its sample, this clonotype was seen a few times. The chain joins TRBV20-1 to TRBJ1-1, with TRBD1 matching 11 bases. The V gene end was trimmed by 6 bases and the J gene end by 4 bases; junction bases not matched to a gene: 4. Looked up from germline, CDR1 is DFQATT and CDR2 is SNEGSKA (reference sequence). This CDR3 is 13 amino acids long. The CDR3 region is CSARDRGGTEAFF. The CDR3 nucleotides are TGCAGTGCGAGGGACAGGGGGGGCACTGAAGCTTTCTTT.

The chain couples TRBV28 to TRBJ1-1, with a possible D match to TRBD1 (6 bases). The CDR3 is made up of 15 amino acids. The germline V and J ends were trimmed by 10 bases and 1 base, with 19 bases remaining between them. Germline V gene sequence: CDR1 MDHEN, CDR2 SYDVKM. CDR3 sequence (DNA): TGTGCCAACAGCCCCCCACAGGGACCGAACACTGAAGCTTTCTTT. The encoded protein is CANSPPQGPNTEAFF.

This clonotype turned up a few times. This chain links TRBV29-1 with TRBJ2-1; the match to TRBD2 covers 7 bases. The germline V gene encodes CDR1 SQVTM and CDR2 ANQGSEA. CDR3 length equals 13 residues. V gave up 7 bases and J gave up 2 bases; unmatched junction bases: 5. CDR3 sequence (DNA): TGCAGCGCTTCTAGCGGCACCTACAATGAGCAGTTCTTC. It specifies CSASSGTYNEQFF.

This clonotype was detected only a few times. This chain connects TRBV4-2 to TRBJ2-5, with 12 bases fitting TRBD1. The J segment lost 5 bases and the V segment lost 0 bases, leaving 13 bases of the junction unmatched. The germline gives CDR1 LGHNA, CDR2 YNFKEQ. The CDR3 contains 19 residues. The CDR3 loop reads CASSQDIRPGQGAYETQYF. CDR3 sequence (DNA): TGTGCCAGCAGCCAAGACATAAGGCCGGGACAGGGGGCTTATGAGACCCAGTACTTC.

The CDR3 region has the DNA TGTGCCAGCAGTATTAGGGGGCTAAACACTGAAGCTTTCTTT. Translated, it gives CASSIRGLNTEAFF. The V gene is TRBV12-3 or TRBV12-4, the J gene TRBJ1-1, with 7 bases identical to TRBD1. Trimming at V came to 5 bases and at J to 2 bases, leaving 5 bases not matched to a gene. The CDR3 contains 14 residues.

This clonotype was seen a few times. The rearrangement uses TRBV6-2 or TRBV6-3 and TRBJ2-6; the D is unclear. The V end was cut by 4 bases, the J end by 0 bases, with 7 bases between. The CDR3 length is 15 residues. Germline V gene sequence: CDR1 MNHEY, CDR2 SVGEGT. The CDR3 region has the DNA TGTGCCAGCAGTTCCTCAGCCTCTGGGGCCAACGTCCTGACTTTC. Protein: CASSSSASGANVLTF.

The rearrangement links TRBV28 to TRBJ2-7; 14 nucleotides agree with TRBD2. With V trimmed by 3 bases and J by 6 bases, 4 bases remained unmatched. The CDR3 covers 15 residues. The V gene's germline CDR1 is MDHEN and CDR2 SYDVKM. The CDR3 DNA reads as TGTGCCAGCAGTTTTTCGGGACTAGCGGGAGTCGAGCAGTACTTC. Amino acid sequence: CASSFSGLAGVEQYF.

The V gene is TRBV3-1, the J gene TRBJ2-3, with TRBD2 identical over 11 bases. The V gene's germline CDR1 is LGHDT and CDR2 YNNKEL (reference sequence). This CDR3 contains 20 residues. The V and J ends lost 0 bases and 4 bases, in that order; junction bases with no gene match: 15. CDR3 amino acids: CASSQDRTSGFYDLADTQYF. The DNA for the CDR3 is TGTGCCAGCAGCCAAGACCGGACTAGCGGGTTCTACGACCTCGCAGATACGCAGTATTTT.

This clonotype was counted many times. The J gene is TRBJ1-1, the V gene TRBV20-1; no definite D call. Trimming removed 0 bases at V and 0 bases at J, with 11 bases between. CDR3 length: 15 residues. Germline CDR1 DFQATT, CDR2 SNEGSKA (reference sequence). For the CDR3, the DNA is TGCAGTGCTAGAGATTGGGAAGGGATGAACACTGAAGCTTTCTTT. This encodes CSARDWEGMNTEAFF.

The chain couples TRBV24-1 to TRBJ2-3; D might be TRBD1 (7 bases). Trimming shortened V by 4 bases and J by 2 bases, and 21 bases separated the two germline ends. From germline, CDR1 is KGHDR and CDR2 SFDVKD. The CDR3 has 18 amino acids. CDR3 sequence reads: CATSDPVGGQRYTDTQYF. The CDR3, as DNA: TGTGCCACCAGTGACCCTGTCGGGGGACAGCGATACACAGATACGCAGTATTTT.